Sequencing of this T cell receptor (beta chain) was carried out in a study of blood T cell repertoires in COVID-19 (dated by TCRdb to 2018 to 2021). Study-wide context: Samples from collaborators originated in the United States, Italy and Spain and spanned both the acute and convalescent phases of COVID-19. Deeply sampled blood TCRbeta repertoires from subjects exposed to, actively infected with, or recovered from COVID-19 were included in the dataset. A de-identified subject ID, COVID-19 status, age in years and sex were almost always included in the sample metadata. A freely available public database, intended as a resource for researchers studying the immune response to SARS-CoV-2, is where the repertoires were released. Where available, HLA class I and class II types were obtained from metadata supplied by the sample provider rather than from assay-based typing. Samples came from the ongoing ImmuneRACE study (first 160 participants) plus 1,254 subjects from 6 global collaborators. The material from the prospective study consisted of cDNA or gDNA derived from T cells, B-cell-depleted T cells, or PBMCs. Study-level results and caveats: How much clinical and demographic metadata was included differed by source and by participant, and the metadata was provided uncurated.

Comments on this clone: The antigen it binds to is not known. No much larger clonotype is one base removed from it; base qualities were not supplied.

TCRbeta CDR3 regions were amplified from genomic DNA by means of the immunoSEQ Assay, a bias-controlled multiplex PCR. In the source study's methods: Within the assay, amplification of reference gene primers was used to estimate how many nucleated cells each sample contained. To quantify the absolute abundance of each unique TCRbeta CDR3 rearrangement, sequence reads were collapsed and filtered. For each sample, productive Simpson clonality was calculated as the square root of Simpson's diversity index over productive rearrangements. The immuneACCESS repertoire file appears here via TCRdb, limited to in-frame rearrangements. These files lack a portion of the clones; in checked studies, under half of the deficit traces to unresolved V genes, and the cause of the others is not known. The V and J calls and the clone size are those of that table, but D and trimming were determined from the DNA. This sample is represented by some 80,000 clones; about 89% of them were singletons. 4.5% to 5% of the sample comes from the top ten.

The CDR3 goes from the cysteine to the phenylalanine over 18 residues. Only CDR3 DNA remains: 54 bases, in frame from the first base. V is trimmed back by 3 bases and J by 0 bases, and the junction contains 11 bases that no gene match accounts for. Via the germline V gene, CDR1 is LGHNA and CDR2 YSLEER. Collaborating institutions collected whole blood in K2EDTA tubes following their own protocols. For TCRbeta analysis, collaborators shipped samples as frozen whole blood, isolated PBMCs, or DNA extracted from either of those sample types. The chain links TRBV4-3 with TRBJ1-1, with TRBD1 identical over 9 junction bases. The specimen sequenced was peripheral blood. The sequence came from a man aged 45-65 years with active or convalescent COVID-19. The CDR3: CASSQLVGQGFMNTEAFF. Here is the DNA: TGCGCCAGCAGCCAGCTGGTTGGACAGGGGTTCATGAACACTGAAGCTTTCTTT.